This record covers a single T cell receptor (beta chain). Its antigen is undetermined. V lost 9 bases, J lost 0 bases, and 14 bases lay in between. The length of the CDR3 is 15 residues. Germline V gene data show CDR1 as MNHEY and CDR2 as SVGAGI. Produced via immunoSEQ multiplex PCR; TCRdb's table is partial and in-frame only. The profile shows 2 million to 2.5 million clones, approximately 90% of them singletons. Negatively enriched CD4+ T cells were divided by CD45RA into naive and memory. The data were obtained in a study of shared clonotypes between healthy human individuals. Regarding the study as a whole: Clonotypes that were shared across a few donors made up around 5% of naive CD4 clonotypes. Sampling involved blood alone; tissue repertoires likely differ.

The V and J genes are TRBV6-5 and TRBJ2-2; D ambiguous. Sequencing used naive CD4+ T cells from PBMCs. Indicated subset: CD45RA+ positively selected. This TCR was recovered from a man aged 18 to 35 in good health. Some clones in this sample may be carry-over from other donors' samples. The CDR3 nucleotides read TGTGCCAGTAGTAGGGCGGACGCGAACACCGGGGAGCTGTTTTTT. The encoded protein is CASSRADANTGELFF.